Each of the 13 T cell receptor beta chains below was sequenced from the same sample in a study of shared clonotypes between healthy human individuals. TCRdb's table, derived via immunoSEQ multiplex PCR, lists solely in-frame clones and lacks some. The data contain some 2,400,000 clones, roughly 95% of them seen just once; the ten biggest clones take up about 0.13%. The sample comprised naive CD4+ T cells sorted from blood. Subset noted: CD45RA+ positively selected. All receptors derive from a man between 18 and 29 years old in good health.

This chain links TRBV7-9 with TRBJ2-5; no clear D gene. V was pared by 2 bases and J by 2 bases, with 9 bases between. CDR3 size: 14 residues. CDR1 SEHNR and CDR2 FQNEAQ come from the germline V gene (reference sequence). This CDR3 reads CASSLWAGQETQYF. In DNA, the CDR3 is TGTGCCAGCAGCTTATGGGCCGGGCAAGAGACCCAGTACTTC.

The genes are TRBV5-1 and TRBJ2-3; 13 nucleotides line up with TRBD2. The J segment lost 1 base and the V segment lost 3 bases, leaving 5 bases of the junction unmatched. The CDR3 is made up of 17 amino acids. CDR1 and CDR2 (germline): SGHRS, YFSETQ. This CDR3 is CASSWTSGRFGTDTQYF. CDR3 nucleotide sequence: TGCGCCAGCAGCTGGACTAGCGGGAGATTTGGCACAGATACGCAGTATTTT.

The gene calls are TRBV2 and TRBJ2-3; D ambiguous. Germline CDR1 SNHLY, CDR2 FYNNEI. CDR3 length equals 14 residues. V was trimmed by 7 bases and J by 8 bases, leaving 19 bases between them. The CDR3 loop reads CASTSEISSVTQYF. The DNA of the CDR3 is TGTGCCAGCACCTCCGAAATCTCGTCTGTTACGCAGTATTTT.

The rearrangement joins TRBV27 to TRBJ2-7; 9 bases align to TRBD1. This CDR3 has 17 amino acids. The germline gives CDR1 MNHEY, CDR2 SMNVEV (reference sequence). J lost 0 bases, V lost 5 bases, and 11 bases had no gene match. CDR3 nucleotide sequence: TGTGCCAGCAGTCCCATCCCCGGGACAGGGAGCTCCTACGAGCAGTACTTC. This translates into CASSPIPGTGSSYEQYF.

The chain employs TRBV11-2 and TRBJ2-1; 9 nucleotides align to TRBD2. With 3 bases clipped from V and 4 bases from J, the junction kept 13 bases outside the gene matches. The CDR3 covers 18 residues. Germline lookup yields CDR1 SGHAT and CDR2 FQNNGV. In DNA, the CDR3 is TGTGCCAGCAGCTTGGGCACGACTAGCGGAGACCGTTACAATGAGCAGTTCTTC. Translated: CASSLGTTSGDRYNEQFF.

This CDR3 is CAGPTYYEKLFF. Written as DNA, the CDR3 is TGTGCCGGCCCGACTTACTATGAAAAACTGTTTTTT. The chain uses TRBV6-1 and TRBJ1-4; D call uncertain. Between the trimmed V and J ends, which lost 11 bases and 6 bases, there was a span of 13 bases. There are 12 residues in the CDR3. Germline CDR1 reads MNHNS; CDR2 reads SASEGT.

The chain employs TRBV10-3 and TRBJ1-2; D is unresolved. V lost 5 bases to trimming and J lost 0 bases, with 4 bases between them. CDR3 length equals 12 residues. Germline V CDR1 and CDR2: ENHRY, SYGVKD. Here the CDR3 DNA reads TGTGCCATCAGTCTTGCTAACTATGGCTACACCTTC. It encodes CAISLANYGYTF.

CDR3 loop: CAWSQDSSYNEQFF. CDR3 coding DNA: TGTGCCTGGAGTCAAGATAGCTCCTACAATGAGCAGTTCTTC. V gene TRBV30 combines with J gene TRBJ2-1; D is ambiguous. Germline-derived CDR1 and CDR2 are GTSNPN and SVGIG (reference sequence). Trimming stripped 2 bases from V and 0 bases from J, with 8 bases between. This CDR3 contains 14 residues.

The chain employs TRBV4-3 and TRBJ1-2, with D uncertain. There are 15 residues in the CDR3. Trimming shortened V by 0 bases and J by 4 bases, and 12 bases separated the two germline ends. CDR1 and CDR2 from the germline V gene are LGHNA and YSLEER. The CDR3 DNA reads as TGCGCCAGCAGCCAAGAAGGTCCGGGAGGCTATGGCTACACCTTC. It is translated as CASSQEGPGGYGYTF.

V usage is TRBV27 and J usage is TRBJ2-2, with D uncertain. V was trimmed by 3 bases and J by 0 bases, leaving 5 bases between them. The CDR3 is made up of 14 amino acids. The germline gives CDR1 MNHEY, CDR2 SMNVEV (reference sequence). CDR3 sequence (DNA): TGTGCCAGCAGTTTTTTCACGAACACCGGGGAGCTGTTTTTT. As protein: CASSFFTNTGELFF.

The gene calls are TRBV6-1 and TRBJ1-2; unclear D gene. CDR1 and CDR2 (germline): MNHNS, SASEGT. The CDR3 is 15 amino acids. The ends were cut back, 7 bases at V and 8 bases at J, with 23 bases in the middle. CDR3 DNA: TGTGCCAGCACCACAGCACCGGGATCACGGGGAGGCTACACCTTC. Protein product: CASTTAPGSRGGYTF.

CDR3 sequence: CASSLRASGNRTDTQYF. DNA of the CDR3: TGTGCCAGCAGCTTAAGGGCTAGCGGGAACCGCACAGATACGCAGTATTTT. The chain couples TRBV7-2 to TRBJ2-3; 9 bases are a match to TRBD2. Trimming cost V 2 bases and J 1 base; bases outside gene matches: 7. The CDR3 loop spans 17 amino acids. Germline V gene data show CDR1 as SGHTA and CDR2 as FQGNSA.

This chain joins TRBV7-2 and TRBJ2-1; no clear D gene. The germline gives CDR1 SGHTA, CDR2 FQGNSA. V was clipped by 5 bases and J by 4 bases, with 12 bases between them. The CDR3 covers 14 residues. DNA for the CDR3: TGTGCCAGCAGCCTCCGAGGCGAATACAATGAGCAGTTCTTC. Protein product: CASSLRGEYNEQFF.